These 22 T cell receptor beta chains were sequenced from one sample in a study of cytotoxic CD8 clonotypes in ibrutinib-treated CLL (TCRdb year 2021). The library was generated by the immunoSEQ multiplex PCR assay. Here the immuneACCESS table is served through TCRdb, limited to in-frame sequences with V and J called. Missing clones are a known gap in these copies; in checked studies unresolved V genes cover under half, and the rest lacks a known reason. This sample gives around 33,000 clones in total; approximately 69% of them show up just once. Of the sample, 25% to 35% is held by the ten largest clones. Material: PBMCs, obtained before ibrutinib treatment. The receptors stem from a human donor with chronic lymphocytic leukemia.

This clone was detected only once. The chain combines TRBV7-8 with TRBJ2-3; 13 nucleotides match TRBD2. Germline values: CDR1 SGHVS, CDR2 FQNEAQ. The V and J ends lost 6 bases and 2 bases, in that order; junction bases with no gene match: 5. The CDR3 totals 16 residues. The CDR3: CASRQLAGGPTDTQYF. The CDR3 bases are TGTGCCAGCAGACAACTAGCGGGAGGGCCCACAGATACGCAGTATTTT.

To note about this clone: The same CDR3 is also encoded by other DNA sequences in this sample. The chain links TRBV9 to TRBJ1-1; possibly TRBD1 for D (5 bases). V lost 0 bases and J lost 2, with 8 bases in between. The germline CDR1 and CDR2 sequences are SGDLS and YYNGEE. The CDR3 is 14 residues long. The CDR3 DNA sequence: TGTGCCAGCAGCGTAGCGCAGGGTAACACTGAAGCTTTCTTT. Translated, it gives CASSVAQGNTEAFF.

Only a few counts were recorded for this clone. CDR3 DNA sequence: TGTGCCAGTAGTCGTCTGGCATCACCCCTCCACTTT. Translated, it gives CASSRLASPLHF. The chain combines TRBV19 with TRBJ1-6; D gene uncertain. This CDR3 is 12 amino acids long. The germline V gene encodes CDR1 LNHDA and CDR2 SQIVND (reference sequence). Trimming pared 5 bases from V and 10 bases from J, leaving 9 bases between.

This clone has just a few counts. The rearrangement links TRBV6-5 to TRBJ1-4; the D is unclear. Between the trimmed V and J ends, which lost 10 bases and 10 bases, there was a span of 13 bases. CDR1 MNHEY and CDR2 SVGAGI come from the germline V gene. There are 11 residues in the CDR3. The CDR3 spells CATSNSGKLFF. The CDR3 DNA is TGTGCCACTTCGAACTCGGGAAAACTGTTTTTT.

J is TRBJ1-2 and V is TRBV19; the match to TRBD1 covers 8 bases. CDR3 length: 20 residues. Germline trimming cut 3 bases from V and 2 bases from J; bases unmatched to any gene: 20. Germline V gives CDR1 LNHDA, CDR2 SQIVND (reference sequence). The DNA of the CDR3 is TGTGCCAGTAGTATCAGGACAGGGAAGGAGAACTACGGTAGGAACTATGGCTACACCTTC. Translation gives CASSIRTGKENYGRNYGYTF.

This sequence joins TRBV7-9 and TRBJ1-2, with D perhaps TRBD1 (5 bases). Trimming stripped 5 bases from V and 7 bases from J, with 23 bases between. Germline V lookup: CDR1 SEHNR, CDR2 FQNEAQ (reference sequence). The CDR3 extends over 16 amino acids. CDR3 nucleotide sequence: TGTGCCAGCAGCCCCGGCCGCGCGAGCCCAGGGTCTGGCTACACCTTC. Encoded protein: CASSPGRASPGSGYTF.

This chain uses TRBV5-1 with TRBJ2-7; TRBD1 or TRBD2 may be the D gene (5 bases each). The CDR3 covers 13 residues. With 0 bases removed from V and 6 bases from J, the gap between germline ends came to 10 bases. Germline loops: CDR1 SGHRS, CDR2 YFSETQ. CDR3 loop: CASSLAGTSEQYF. CDR3 sequence (DNA): TGCGCCAGCAGCTTGGCCGGGACGAGCGAGCAGTACTTC. The full variable domain, its missing parts supplied by reference TRBV5-1 and TRBJ2-7, is KAGVTQTPRYLIKTRGQQVTLSCSPISGHRSVSWYQQTPGQGLQFLFEYFSETQRNKGNFPGRFSGRQFSNSRSEMNVSTLELGDSALYLCASSLAGTSEQYFGPGTRLTVT.

This chain uses TRBV28 with TRBJ2-3, with 7 nucleotides matching TRBD1. The germline V gene has CDR1 MDHEN and CDR2 SYDVKM. The CDR3 is 16 residues long. J lost 3 bases, V lost 1 base, and 7 bases had no gene match. CDR3 bases: TGTGCCAGCAGTTTATTGACAGGGAAATGGACAGATACGCAGTATTTT. This codes for CASSLLTGKWTDTQYF.

This clone was detected only a few times. The chain has TRBV5-8 and TRBJ2-1, with D perhaps matching TRBD2 (5 bases). This CDR3 comprises 17 residues. The ends were cut back, 1 base at V and 12 bases at J, with 26 bases in the middle. Germline V CDR1 and CDR2: SGHTS, YDEGEE. The CDR3 region is CASSLYRSSGGDRGQFF. In DNA form, the CDR3 reads TGTGCCAGCAGCTTGTATAGGTCTAGTGGAGGCGATCGAGGGCAGTTCTTC.

This clone was detected only once. The V and J genes are TRBV7-6 and TRBJ2-6; no definite D call. V was clipped by 5 bases and J by 2 bases, with 10 bases between them. Germline V gene data show CDR1 as SGHVS and CDR2 as FNYEAQ. CDR3 length equals 15 residues. CDR3 sequence: CASSLIFTGANVLTF. CDR3 DNA sequence: TGTGCCAGCAGCCTCATCTTTACTGGGGCCAACGTCCTGACTTTC. The full variable domain, completed using reference TRBV7-6 and TRBJ2-6, is GAGVSQSPRYKVTKRGQDVALRCDPISGHVSLYWYRQALGQGPEFLTYFNYEAQQDKSGLPNDRFSAERPEGSISTLTIQRTEQRDSAMYRCASSLIFTGANVLTFGAGSRLTVL.

The CDR3 is CASSYPWGENYGYTF. The CDR3 bases are TGTGCCAGCAGTTACCCCTGGGGGGAGAACTATGGCTACACCTTC. The chain combines TRBV6-6 with TRBJ1-2; tentative D call: TRBD1 (5 bases). Germline CDR1 and CDR2: MNHNY and SVGAGI (reference sequence). This CDR3 is built from 15 residues. V shed 2 bases and J shed 2 bases, with 12 bases lying between them.

The chain combines TRBV18 with TRBJ1-1; 9 bases are a match to TRBD1. From germline, CDR1 is KGHSH and CDR2 LQKENI. The CDR3 length is 16 residues. Losses at the gene ends were 4 bases for V and 4 bases for J; bases not matched to a gene: 10. CDR3 DNA sequence: TGTGCCAGCTCACAGCGGACAGGGGACGGGGGCACTGAAGCTTTCTTT. This translates into CASSQRTGDGGTEAFF.

This clone was counted a few times. The rearrangement links TRBV4-3 to TRBJ2-7, with D unclear. This CDR3 has 14 amino acids. Germline V gene lookup returns CDR1 LGHNA and CDR2 YSLEER. The germline V and J ends were trimmed by 0 bases and 3 bases, with 9 bases remaining between them. CDR3 loop: CASSQDTAYYEQYF. The DNA of the CDR3 is TGCGCCAGCAGCCAAGATACAGCCTACTACGAGCAGTACTTC.

The chain has TRBV9 and TRBJ1-1; a possible D gene is TRBD1 (6 bases). CDR1 is SGDLS and CDR2 is YYNGEE in the germline V gene. The CDR3 extends over 17 amino acids. Trimming cost V 0 bases and J 4 bases, with 19 bases left between them. The CDR3 protein is CASSVGGGRGSGTEAFF. The CDR3 DNA reads as TGTGCCAGCAGCGTAGGCGGGGGCAGGGGTTCGGGCACTGAAGCTTTCTTT.

This clone turned up a few times. The CDR3: CATLAGGRLSTDTQYF. The CDR3 DNA follows: TGTGCTACACTAGCGGGGGGCCGATTAAGCACAGATACGCAGTATTTT. The chain is built from TRBV28 and TRBJ2-3; 12 positions match TRBD2. Germline V CDR1 and CDR2: MDHEN, SYDVKM. The CDR3 has 16 residues.

The chain links TRBV13 to TRBJ1-2; possibly TRBD1 for D (6 bases). This CDR3 spans 20 amino acids. Trimming took 1 base from V and 7 from J, leaving 31 bases between them. Germline assignment: CDR1 PRHDT and CDR2 FYEKMQ (reference sequence). The CDR3: CASSLVSARRGELVTIGYTF. As DNA, the CDR3 is TGTGCCAGCAGCTTAGTCTCCGCTCGGAGGGGGGAATTAGTTACTATTGGCTACACCTTC.

The CDR3 sequence: CASSLGQGISYEQYF. The CDR3 nucleotides read TGTGCCAGCAGCTTGGGGCAGGGCATCTCCTACGAGCAGTACTTC. The chain is built from TRBV5-6 and TRBJ2-7; a possible D gene is TRBD1 (5 bases). Germline V gene lookup returns CDR1 SGHDT and CDR2 YYEEEE. CDR3 size: 15 residues. Between the trimmed V and J ends, which lost 0 bases and 0 bases, there was a span of 10 bases.

The chain recombines TRBV6-5 with TRBJ2-7, with a tentative D call TRBD2 (5 bases). The ends were cut back, 5 bases at V and 7 bases at J, with 18 bases in the middle. This CDR3 contains 14 residues. Looked up from germline, CDR1 is MNHEY and CDR2 is SVGAGI. Written as DNA, the CDR3 is TGTGCCAGCAGTGGCGGACTGGACCCCTGGGAGCAGTACTTC. Protein sequence: CASSGGLDPWEQYF.

The chain is built from TRBV28 and TRBJ1-2; TRBD1 matches 8 bases. Germline V CDR1 and CDR2: MDHEN, SYDVKM. Unmatched junction bases numbered 8, after V lost 5 bases and J lost 3 bases. CDR3 length equals 15 residues. The CDR3 region is CASSTPGQGDYGYTF. In DNA form, the CDR3 reads TGTGCCAGCAGTACCCCTGGACAGGGAGACTATGGCTACACCTTC.

The V call is TRBV13, the J call TRBJ1-2, with no clear D. V was clipped by 5 bases and J by 7 bases, with 17 bases between them. Germline assignment: CDR1 PRHDT and CDR2 FYEKMQ (reference sequence). CDR3 size: 14 residues. The CDR3 reads CASSQPGIWLGYTF. CDR3 in DNA: TGTGCCAGCAGCCAACCCGGGATATGGCTTGGCTACACCTTC. Full variable domain (rest looked up from reference TRBV13 and TRBJ1-2): AAGVIQSPRHLIKEKRETATLKCYPIPRHDTVYWYQQGPGQDPQFLISFYEKMQSDKGSIPDRFSAQQFSDYHSELNMSSLELGDSALYFCASSQPGIWLGYTFGSGTRLTVV.

The table lists this clone with a few counts. The CDR3 DNA follows: TGTGCCAGCAGCCACGGGGGACGAAACACAGATACGCAGTATTTT. The encoded protein is CASSHGGRNTDTQYF. The chain has TRBV7-3 and TRBJ2-3; perhaps TRBD2 as D (6 bases). V was shortened by 5 bases and J by 2 bases, with 14 bases between the two germline ends. The germline gives CDR1 SGHTA, CDR2 FQGTGA. The CDR3 has 15 residues.

This clone is medium-sized. The chain recombines TRBV30 with TRBJ2-5, with a tentative D call TRBD1 (6 bases). There are 15 residues in the CDR3. Trimming pared 2 bases from V and 4 bases from J, leaving 17 bases between. CDR1 is GTSNPN and CDR2 is SVGIG in the germline V gene (reference sequence). This chain's CDR3 is CAWSSSDSHRETQYF. The CDR3 coding sequence is TGTGCCTGGAGTTCCTCGGACAGCCACCGAGAGACCCAGTACTTC.